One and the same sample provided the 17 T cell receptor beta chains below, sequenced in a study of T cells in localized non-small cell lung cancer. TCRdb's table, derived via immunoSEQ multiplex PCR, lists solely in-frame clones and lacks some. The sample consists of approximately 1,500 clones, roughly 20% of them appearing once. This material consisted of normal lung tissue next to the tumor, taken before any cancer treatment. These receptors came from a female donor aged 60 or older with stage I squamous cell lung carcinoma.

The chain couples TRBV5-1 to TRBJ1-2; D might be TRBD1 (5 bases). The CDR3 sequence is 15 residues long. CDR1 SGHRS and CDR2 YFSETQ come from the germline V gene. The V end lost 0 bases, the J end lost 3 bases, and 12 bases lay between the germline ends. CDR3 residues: CASSLGQGRDYGYTF. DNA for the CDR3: TGCGCCAGCAGCTTGGGTCAGGGACGGGACTATGGCTACACCTTC.

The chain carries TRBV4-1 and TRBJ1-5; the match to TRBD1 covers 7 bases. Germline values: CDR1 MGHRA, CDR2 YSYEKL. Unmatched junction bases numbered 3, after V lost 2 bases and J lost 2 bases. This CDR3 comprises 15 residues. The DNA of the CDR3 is TGCGCCAGCAGCCAACGGGACAGCCGCAATCAGCCCCAGCATTTT. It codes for CASSQRDSRNQPQHF.

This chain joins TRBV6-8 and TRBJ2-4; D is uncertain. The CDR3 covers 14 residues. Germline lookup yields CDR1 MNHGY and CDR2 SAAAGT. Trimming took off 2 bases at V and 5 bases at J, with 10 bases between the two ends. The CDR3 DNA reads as TGTGCCAGCAGTTACAACCAATACGAAAACATTCAGTACTTC. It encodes CASSYNQYENIQYF.

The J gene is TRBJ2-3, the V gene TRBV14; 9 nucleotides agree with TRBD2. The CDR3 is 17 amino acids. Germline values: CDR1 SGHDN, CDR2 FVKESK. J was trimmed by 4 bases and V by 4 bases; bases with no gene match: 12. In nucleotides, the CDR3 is TGTGCCAGCAGCCCCCGTTCCGCGGGAGGGCCCCCAGATACGCAGTATTTT. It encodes CASSPRSAGGPPDTQYF.

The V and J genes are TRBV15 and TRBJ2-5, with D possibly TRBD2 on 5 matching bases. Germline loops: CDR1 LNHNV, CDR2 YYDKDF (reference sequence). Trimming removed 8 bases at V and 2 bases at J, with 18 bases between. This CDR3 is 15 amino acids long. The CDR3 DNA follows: TGTGCCACCCAGCGGAGCCTAGTAGGGCAAGAGACCCAGTACTTC. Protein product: CATQRSLVGQETQYF.

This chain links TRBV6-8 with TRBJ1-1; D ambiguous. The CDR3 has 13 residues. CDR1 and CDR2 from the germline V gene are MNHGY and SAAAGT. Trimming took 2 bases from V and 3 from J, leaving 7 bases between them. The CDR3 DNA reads TGTGCCAGCAGTTACCTCCGGGACACTGAAGCTTTCTTT. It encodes CASSYLRDTEAFF.

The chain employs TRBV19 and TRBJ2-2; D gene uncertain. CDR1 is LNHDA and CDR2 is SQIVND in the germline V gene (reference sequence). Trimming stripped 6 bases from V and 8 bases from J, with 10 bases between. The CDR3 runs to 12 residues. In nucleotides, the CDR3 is TGTGCCAGTAGCCGAAGAGCAGGGGAGCTGTTTTTT. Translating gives CASSRRAGELFF.

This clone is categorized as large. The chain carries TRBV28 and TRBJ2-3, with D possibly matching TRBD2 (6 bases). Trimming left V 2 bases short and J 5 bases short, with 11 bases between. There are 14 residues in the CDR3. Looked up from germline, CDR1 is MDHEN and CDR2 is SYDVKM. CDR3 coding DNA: TGTGCCAGCAGTTTAAGTCGGAGGGGAGATACGCAGTATTTT. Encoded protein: CASSLSRRGDTQYF. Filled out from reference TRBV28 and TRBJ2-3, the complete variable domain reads DVKVTQSSRYLVKRTGEKVFLECVQDMDHENMFWYRQDPGLGLRLIYFSYDVKMKEKGDIPEGYSVSREKKERFSLILESASTNQTSMYLCASSLSRRGDTQYFGPGTRLTVL.

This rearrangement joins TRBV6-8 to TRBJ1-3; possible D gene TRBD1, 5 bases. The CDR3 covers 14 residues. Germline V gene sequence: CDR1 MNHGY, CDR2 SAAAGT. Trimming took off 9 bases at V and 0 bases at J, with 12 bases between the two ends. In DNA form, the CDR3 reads TGTGCCAGTCGCCTTGACAGCTCTGGAAACACCATATATTTT. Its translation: CASRLDSSGNTIYF.

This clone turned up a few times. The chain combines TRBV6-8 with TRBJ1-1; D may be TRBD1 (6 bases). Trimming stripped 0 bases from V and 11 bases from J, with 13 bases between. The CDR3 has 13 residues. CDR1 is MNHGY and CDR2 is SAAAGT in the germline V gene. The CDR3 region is CASSYSRGADAFF. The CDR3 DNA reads TGTGCCAGCAGTTACTCGCGGGGGGCAGACGCTTTCTTT.

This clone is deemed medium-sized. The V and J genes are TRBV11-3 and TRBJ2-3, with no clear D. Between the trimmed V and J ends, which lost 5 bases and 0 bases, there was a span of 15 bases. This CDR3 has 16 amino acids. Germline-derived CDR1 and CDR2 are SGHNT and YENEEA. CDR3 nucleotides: TGTGCCAGCAGCCCTCCCGACCGGGCTAGCACAGATACGCAGTATTTT. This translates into CASSPPDRASTDTQYF.

Here the CDR3 reads CASSLEAPTDTQYF. DNA of the CDR3: TGCGCCAGCAGCTTGGAGGCTCCCACAGATACGCAGTATTTT. This chain joins TRBV5-1 and TRBJ2-3; no clear D. With 0 bases removed from V and 2 bases from J, the gap between germline ends came to 7 bases. Per germline, CDR1 SGHRS and CDR2 YFSETQ. CDR3 size: 14 residues.

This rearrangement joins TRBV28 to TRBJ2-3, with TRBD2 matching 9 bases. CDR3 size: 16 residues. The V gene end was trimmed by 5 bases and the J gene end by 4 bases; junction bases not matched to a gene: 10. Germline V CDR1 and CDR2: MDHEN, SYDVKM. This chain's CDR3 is CASSAIGLASADTQYF. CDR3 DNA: TGTGCCAGCAGTGCGATAGGACTAGCGAGTGCAGATACGCAGTATTTT.

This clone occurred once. This CDR3 reads CASSPTLQGAKGNTIYF. Here the CDR3 DNA reads TGCGCCAGCAGCCCCACACTACAGGGGGCAAAGGGAAACACCATATATTTT. The chain uses TRBV5-1 and TRBJ1-3; 9 positions agree with TRBD1. V was pared by 4 bases and J by 4 bases, with 12 bases of the junction left unmatched. The CDR3 extends over 17 amino acids. Germline V gene sequence: CDR1 SGHRS, CDR2 YFSETQ.

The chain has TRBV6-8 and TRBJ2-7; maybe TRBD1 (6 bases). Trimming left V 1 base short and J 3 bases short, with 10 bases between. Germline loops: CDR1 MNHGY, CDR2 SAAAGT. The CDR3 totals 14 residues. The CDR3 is CASSYYEGGYEQYF. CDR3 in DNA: TGTGCCAGCAGTTACTACGAAGGGGGCTACGAGCAGTACTTC.

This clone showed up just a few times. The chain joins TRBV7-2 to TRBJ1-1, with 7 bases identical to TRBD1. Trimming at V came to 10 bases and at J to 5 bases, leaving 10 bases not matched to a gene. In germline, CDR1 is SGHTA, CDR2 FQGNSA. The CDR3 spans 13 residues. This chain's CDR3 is CATMIGTVTEAFF. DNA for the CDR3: TGTGCCACCATGATCGGGACAGTAACTGAAGCTTTCTTT.

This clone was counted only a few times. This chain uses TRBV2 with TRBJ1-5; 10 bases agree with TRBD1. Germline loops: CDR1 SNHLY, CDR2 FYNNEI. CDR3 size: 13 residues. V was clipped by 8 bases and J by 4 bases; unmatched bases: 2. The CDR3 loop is CASLGQGNQPQHF. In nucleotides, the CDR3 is TGTGCCAGCCTGGGACAGGGGAATCAGCCCCAGCATTTT.